The 30 T cell receptor beta chains presented below share a single source sample, sequenced in a study of blood T cell repertoires in COVID-19. This table comes from immunoSEQ multiplex PCR, and its TCRdb copy is limited to in-frame clones, with some not included. The table records approximately 200,000 clones, 82% of them present only once. Sample: peripheral blood. The receptors shown here come from a human donor with acute or convalescent COVID-19. The donor label of this sample is uncertain.

The genes are TRBV6-4 and TRBJ2-2, with TRBD2 matching over 8 bases. Trimming at V came to 4 bases and at J to 2 bases, leaving 6 bases not matched to a gene. The CDR3 sequence is 16 residues long. Germline CDR1 and CDR2: MRHNA and SNTAGT. CDR3 amino acids: CASSASGTRNTGELFF. The CDR3 DNA reads TGTGCCAGCAGTGCCTCCGGGACTAGAAACACCGGGGAGCTGTTTTTT.

Only a few counts were recorded for this clone. This chain links TRBV29-1 with TRBJ1-1; a possible D gene is TRBD1 (5 bases). The germline V and J ends were trimmed by 5 bases and 4 bases, with 14 bases remaining between them. Germline CDR1 is SQVTM and CDR2 is ANQGSEA. The CDR3 is 13 residues long. The CDR3 reads CSVLRGTGTEAFF. CDR3 coding DNA: TGCAGCGTTCTTAGAGGGACTGGCACTGAAGCTTTCTTT.

V is TRBV10-3 and J is TRBJ2-5, with 11 bases matching TRBD1. With V trimmed by 8 bases and J by 5 bases, 10 bases remained unmatched. The germline V gene encodes CDR1 ENHRY and CDR2 SYGVKD. The CDR3 is 15 residues long. The CDR3 sequence: CAIRSPDRGQETQYF. In nucleotides, the CDR3 is TGTGCCATCCGGTCGCCGGACAGGGGGCAGGAGACCCAGTACTTC.

This clone has just a few counts. This chain links TRBV19 with TRBJ2-7; 9 positions match TRBD2. V shed 4 bases and J 2 bases; nucleotides not matched to a gene: 0. The CDR3 loop spans 13 amino acids. The V gene's germline CDR1 is LNHDA and CDR2 SQIVND (reference sequence). CDR3 region: CASSRLAAYEQYF. The CDR3 region has the DNA TGTGCCAGTAGTAGACTAGCGGCCTACGAGCAGTACTTC.

The chain joins TRBV5-1 to TRBJ2-5; D unclear. The CDR3 is 12 residues long. V was shortened by 3 bases and J by 4 bases, with 7 bases between the two germline ends. CDR1 and CDR2 from the germline V gene are SGHRS and YFSETQ. The CDR3 DNA is TGCGCCAGCAGCTCTCTTCGAGAGACCCAGTACTTC. Protein product: CASSSLRETQYF.

The J gene is TRBJ1-1, the V gene TRBV27, with 7 bases fitting TRBD1. Unmatched junction bases numbered 12, after V lost 7 bases and J lost 7 bases. The CDR3 runs to 14 residues. The germline V gene has CDR1 MNHEY and CDR2 SMNVEV (reference sequence). The CDR3 DNA follows: TGTGCCAGCACCCCTCTGGGACAGCCTTTTGAAGCTTTCTTT. It encodes CASTPLGQPFEAFF.

This rearrangement joins TRBV11-2 to TRBJ2-3, with 7 bases matching TRBD1. The CDR3 contains 15 residues. V was pared by 1 base and J by 4 bases, with 5 bases of the junction left unmatched. In germline, CDR1 is SGHAT, CDR2 FQNNGV. This CDR3 reads CASSLGNRGSDTQYF. The CDR3 DNA is TGTGCCAGCAGCTTAGGAAACAGGGGTTCAGATACGCAGTATTTT.

This clone was picked up a small number of times. The chain joins TRBV7-2 to TRBJ2-7; 11 bases are a match to TRBD2. The CDR3 has 15 amino acids. The germline V gene encodes CDR1 SGHTA and CDR2 FQGNSA. V was pared by 5 bases and J by 5 bases, with 8 bases of the junction left unmatched. CDR3 residues: CASSVTSGSQDEQYF. The DNA for the CDR3 is TGTGCCAGCAGCGTCACTAGCGGGAGTCAGGACGAGCAGTACTTC.

The CDR3 region is CASSKAGTGVFMNTEAFF. The CDR3 DNA reads TGTGCCAGCAGCAAAGCCGGGACAGGGGTATTTATGAACACTGAAGCTTTCTTT. The chain uses TRBV21-1 and TRBJ1-1; TRBD1 is the table's D call, not checked against the DNA. TRBV21-1 is a documented pseudogene. This CDR3 is built from 18 residues.

The J gene is TRBJ2-2, the V gene TRBV11-2, with TRBD1 matching over 10 bases. Trimming cost V 5 bases and J 6 bases; bases outside gene matches: 12. CDR1 and CDR2 (germline): SGHAT, FQNNGV. CDR3 size: 17 residues. CDR3 sequence reads: CASSSKTGTGVAGELFF. CDR3 nucleotides: TGTGCCAGCAGCAGTAAAACCGGGACAGGGGTGGCCGGGGAGCTGTTTTTT.

This clone turned up a few times. The chain links TRBV2 to TRBJ1-5; a weak D match, TRBD1 (6 bases). This CDR3 has 15 amino acids. Trimming took off 6 bases at V and 0 bases at J, with 12 bases between the two ends. Germline CDR1 and CDR2: SNHLY and FYNNEI. The CDR3 nucleotides read TGTGCCAGCAGAACAGGGATGGGTAGCAATCAGCCCCAGCATTTT. Translating gives CASRTGMGSNQPQHF.

The J gene is TRBJ2-7, the V gene TRBV18, with D unresolved. The V gene lost 4 bases and the J gene lost 2 bases, with 9 bases spanning the gap. The length of the CDR3 is 13 residues. The V gene's germline CDR1 is KGHSH and CDR2 LQKENI. The CDR3 sequence is CASSLFQTYEQYF. In DNA, the CDR3 is TGTGCCAGCTCACTTTTCCAGACCTACGAGCAGTACTTC.

V is TRBV7-8 and J is TRBJ1-5, with TRBD1 as a possible D gene (5 bases). Germline lookup yields CDR1 SGHVS and CDR2 FQNEAQ. V lost 1 base to trimming and J lost 2 bases, with 9 bases between them. This CDR3 spans 15 amino acids. DNA of the CDR3: TGTGCCAGCAGCTTAGGGACGGGGGGCAATCAGCCCCAGCATTTT. It translates to CASSLGTGGNQPQHF. The full variable domain, rest sourced from reference TRBV7-8 and TRBJ1-5, is GAGVSQSPRYKVAKRGQDVALRCDPISGHVSLFWYQQALGQGPEFLTYFQNEAQLDKSGLPSDRFFAERPEGSVSTLKIQRTQQEDSAVYLCASSLGTGGNQPQHFGDGTRLSIL.

The chain recombines TRBV18 with TRBJ1-2; TRBD1 is a possible D gene (6 bases). The CDR3 runs to 14 residues. V was pared by 8 bases and J by 3 bases, with 16 bases between. From germline, CDR1 is KGHSH and CDR2 LQKENI. CDR3 region: CASHYKRQDYGYTF. Here the CDR3 DNA reads TGTGCCAGCCACTACAAGAGACAGGACTATGGCTACACCTTC.

This clone was observed a handful of times. The chain joins TRBV5-4 to TRBJ2-1; 11 positions agree with TRBD2. This CDR3 has 15 amino acids. V lost 5 bases to trimming and J lost 3 bases; unmatched junction nucleotides: 4. Germline V gene sequence: CDR1 SGHNT, CDR2 YYREEE (reference sequence). In DNA, the CDR3 is TGTGCCAGCAGTCTAGCGGGAGGAAACTACAATGAGCAGTTCTTC. Its translation is CASSLAGGNYNEQFF.

The chain links TRBV7-3 to TRBJ2-1; TRBD2 is a possible D gene (6 bases). Trimming removed 2 bases from V and 4 bases from J, with 12 bases in between. Germline V gives CDR1 SGHTA, CDR2 FQGTGA. The CDR3 has 15 residues. The DNA of the CDR3 is TGTGCCAGCAGCTTAGGTAGCGGTCCTTACAATGAGCAGTTCTTC. Its protein is CASSLGSGPYNEQFF.

J is TRBJ1-4 and V is TRBV28; D might be TRBD1 (5 bases). Germline CDR1 is MDHEN and CDR2 is SYDVKM. This CDR3 has 21 residues. Trimming took off 4 bases at V and 8 bases at J, with 35 bases between the two ends. The CDR3 here is CASSYPFSGPQGGFDWEKLFF. CDR3 nucleotide sequence: TGTGCCAGCAGTTATCCTTTTAGTGGGCCCCAGGGAGGTTTCGACTGGGAAAAACTGTTTTTT.

This clone was observed a few times. CDR3 DNA: TGTGCCAGGAGTGGCTACACCTTC. It translates to CARSGYTF. The chain has TRBV14 and TRBJ1-2, with D hard to call. Germline-derived CDR1 and CDR2 are SGHDN and FVKESK. Trimming cost V 9 bases and J 7 bases, with 3 bases left between them. The CDR3 totals 8 residues.

The rearrangement uses TRBV4-3 and TRBJ1-1; 9 nucleotides agree with TRBD1. Germline loops: CDR1 LGHNA, CDR2 YSLEER. Unmatched junction bases numbered 14, after V lost 0 bases and J lost 3 bases. This CDR3 contains 19 residues. CDR3 sequence (DNA): TGCGCCAGCAGCCAAGATATTCCCCGGGACAGGGTTTCTCACACTGAAGCTTTCTTT. Translation: CASSQDIPRDRVSHTEAFF.

The chain recombines TRBV5-1 with TRBJ2-1; D is unclear. This CDR3 comprises 15 residues. V gave up 0 bases and J gave up 6 bases, with 13 bases separating them. CDR1 is SGHRS and CDR2 is YFSETQ in the germline V gene. The CDR3 protein is CASSLGDTSPNEQFF. The CDR3 coding sequence is TGCGCCAGCAGCTTGGGAGACACCAGCCCCAATGAGCAGTTCTTC.

This chain joins TRBV4-3 and TRBJ2-2, with D perhaps TRBD1 (5 bases). The CDR3 has 19 amino acids. Germline assignment: CDR1 LGHNA and CDR2 YSLEER. V was clipped by 3 bases and J by 0 bases, with 20 bases between them. CDR3 protein: CASSQYVNFRVSNTGELFF. CDR3 DNA: TGCGCCAGCAGCCAGTACGTCAATTTCAGGGTCTCGAACACCGGGGAGCTGTTTTTT.

The chain recombines TRBV7-9 with TRBJ2-7; the D is unclear. V was trimmed by 5 bases and J by 0 bases, leaving 11 bases between them. CDR1 is SEHNR, CDR2 FQNEAQ, per germline (reference sequence). CDR3 length equals 14 residues. This CDR3 reads CASSPLARSYEQYF. For the CDR3, the DNA is TGTGCCAGCAGCCCTTTGGCACGCTCCTACGAGCAGTACTTC.

The chain couples TRBV18 to TRBJ2-1; D gene unclear. Germline V CDR1 and CDR2: KGHSH, LQKENI. Trimming removed 3 bases from V and 4 bases from J, with 10 bases in between. CDR3 length equals 14 residues. As DNA, the CDR3 is TGTGCCAGCTCACCGCTGGGCCAGTACAATGAGCAGTTCTTC. As protein: CASSPLGQYNEQFF.

The CDR3, as DNA: TGTGCCAGCAGCTTAGATGGTTTAGCGGGAGGGCATCAGTTCTTC. Its translation: CASSLDGLAGGHQFF. The chain joins TRBV7-2 to TRBJ2-1; 11 nucleotides align to TRBD2. Germline V lookup: CDR1 SGHTA, CDR2 FQGNSA. The CDR3 is 15 residues long. The J segment lost 13 bases and the V segment lost 1 base, leaving 9 bases of the junction unmatched.

This chain connects TRBV10-3 to TRBJ2-7; TRBD1 aligns across 7 bases. The CDR3 consists of 14 residues. CDR1 is ENHRY, CDR2 SYGVKD, per germline. Trimming cost V 0 bases and J 3 bases; bases outside gene matches: 2. The DNA of the CDR3 is TGTGCCATCAGTGAGTCGGGACAGATCTACGAGCAGTACTTC. This encodes CAISESGQIYEQYF.

The genes are TRBV19 and TRBJ1-5; 9 bases fit TRBD1. The CDR3 totals 16 residues. Looked up from germline, CDR1 is LNHDA and CDR2 is SQIVND (reference sequence). The ends lost 3 bases at V and 4 bases at J; junction bases unmatched: 7. For the CDR3, the DNA is TGTGCCAGTAGTATCGGGACAGGGAAAACTAATCAGCCCCAGCATTTT. The encoded protein is CASSIGTGKTNQPQHF.

This chain uses TRBV2 with TRBJ2-6, with D possibly matching TRBD1 (5 bases). This CDR3 spans 15 amino acids. Germline lookup yields CDR1 SNHLY and CDR2 FYNNEI. Trimming left V 3 bases short and J 3 bases short, with 9 bases between. CDR3 DNA: TGTGCCAGCAGTGAGCAGGGTAATGGGGCCAACGTCCTGACTTTC. As protein: CASSEQGNGANVLTF.

This clone has only a few counts. The CDR3: CASSMLAPGGTDTQYF. CDR3 bases: TGTGCCAGTAGTATGCTAGCCCCGGGAGGCACAGATACGCAGTATTTT. The chain joins TRBV19 to TRBJ2-3; maybe TRBD2 (6 bases). This CDR3 has 16 amino acids. V was clipped by 3 bases and J by 1 base, with 14 bases between them. In germline, CDR1 is LNHDA, CDR2 SQIVND (reference sequence).

V is TRBV6-5 and J is TRBJ1-1; weak D call: TRBD1 (6 bases). This CDR3 is 15 amino acids long. V lost 0 bases and J lost 1, with 9 bases in between. Germline V gene sequence: CDR1 MNHEY, CDR2 SVGAGI. CDR3 amino acids: CASSYSRQANTEAFF. In DNA, the CDR3 is TGTGCCAGCAGTTACTCGAGACAGGCGAACACTGAAGCTTTCTTT.

This clone has only a few counts. The V call is TRBV10-3, the J call TRBJ2-1, with TRBD2 matching over 9 bases. V dropped 10 bases and J dropped 5; count of bases not matched to a gene: 9. This CDR3 contains 14 residues. In germline, CDR1 is ENHRY, CDR2 SYGVKD. CDR3 sequence (DNA): TGTGCCACCACCGGGACTAGCACTCACAATGAGCAGTTCTTC. Translation gives CATTGTSTHNEQFF.